These T cell receptor beta chains were read from a single sample in a study of T cells after yellow fever vaccination. Each CDR3 protein gets one entry after TCRdb re-called the 5' RACE reads with MiXCR. The sample shows almost 600,000 distinct CDR3 sequences, approximately 15% of them seen only once. Sequences were derived from PBMCs, sampled on the day of the yellow fever booster vaccination. The receptors here all came from a man aged 25-45 years who received the YFV17D yellow fever vaccine. CDR3s include the opening cysteine and the closing phenylalanine or tryptophan. The D gene is left open where the match is weak. Expanded clones are given a class, and other clones once, few, many or no size at all.

D,size,V,J,CDR3,DNA
-,few,TRBV28,TRBJ1-4,CASSHRVEKLFF,TGTGCCAGCAGCCACCGGGTTGAAAAACTGTTTTTT
-,-,TRBV11-2,TRBJ2-5,CASSLDVAFYSRLRETQYF,TGTGCCAGCAGCTTAGATGTTGCGTTCTACAGCCGCCTAAGAGAGACCCAGTACTTC
TRBD2,few,TRBV7-2,TRBJ2-1,CASSTTSGSSFHEQFF,TGTGCCAGCAGCACGACTAGCGGGAGTAGTTTCCATGAGCAGTTCTTC
TRBD1,few,TRBV7-9,TRBJ1-1,CASSLDRGEAFF,TGTGCCAGCAGCTTGGACAGGGGGGAAGCTTTCTTT
TRBD2,-,TRBV12-3/TRBV12-4,TRBJ2-4,CATTSGRARDIQYF,TGTGCCACCACTAGCGGGAGGGCCAGGGACATTCAGTACTTC
-,-,TRBV5-1,TRBJ2-1,CASSSSRGRTYNEQFF,-
TRBD1,-,TRBV5-1,TRBJ1-2,CASSEGTETNGYTF,TGCGCCAGCAGCGAGGGGACAGAAACTAATGGCTACACCTTC
-,-,TRBV7-9,TRBJ1-1,CASSSHEGMNTEAFF,TGTGCCAGCAGCTCCCACGAGGGCATGAACACTGAAGCTTTCTTT
TRBD2,-,TRBV7-9,TRBJ2-5,CASRQEGISGREETQYF,TGTGCCAGCAGACAAGAGGGGATCAGCGGGAGAGAAGAGACCCAGTACTTC
-,-,TRBV18,TRBJ2-5,CASSPPWAGRGGRQETQYF,TGTGCCAGCTCACCACCGTGGGCAGGACGTGGCGGGCGACAAGAGACCCAGTACTTC
TRBD1,-,TRBV6-5,TRBJ2-7,CASSNSKGAPGEQYF,TGTGCCAGCAGTAACTCGAAGGGGGCGCCGGGGGAGCAGTACTTC
-,few,TRBV6-1,TRBJ2-2,CASQLPTVGKLFF,TGTGCCAGCCAACTCCCGACAGTCGGGAAGCTGTTTTTT
TRBD1,-,TRBV6-2/TRBV6-3,TRBJ2-2,CASSYNWQGAINTGELFF,TGTGCCAGCAGTTACAATTGGCAGGGGGCGATAAACACCGGGGAGCTGTTTTTT
TRBD2,-,TRBV18,TRBJ2-7,CASSPPGLAGGHEQYF,TGTGCCAGCTCACCGCCCGGACTAGCGGGAGGGCACGAGCAGTACTTC
-,few,TRBV29-1,TRBJ2-7,CSVKDSSYEQYF,TGCAGCGTTAAGGATAGCTCCTACGAGCAGTACTTC
-,-,TRBV15,TRBJ1-2,CATSRDQGPTYGYTF,TGTGCCACCAGCAGAGATCAGGGACCGACCTATGGCTACACCTTC
-,-,TRBV7-2,TRBJ1-2,CASSPTTGRDGYTF,TGTGCCAGCAGCCCAACCACAGGGAGGGATGGCTACACCTTC
-,few,TRBV9,TRBJ2-5,CASRGPGEGQETQYF,TGTGCCAGCAGAGGTCCAGGGGAGGGGCAAGAGACCCAGTACTTC
-,-,TRBV7-9,TRBJ1-4,CASSLGVGGNEKLFF,TGTGCCAGCAGCTTAGGAGTCGGGGGTAATGAAAAACTGTTTTTT
-,few,TRBV29-1,TRBJ1-1,CSVGGMNTEAFF,TGCAGCGTGGGAGGCATGAACACTGAAGCTTTCTTT
-,-,TRBV28,TRBJ2-7,CASTPKFIGYEQYF,TGTGCCAGCACTCCCAAATTCATCGGATACGAGCAGTACTTC
TRBD1,few,TRBV12-3/TRBV12-4,TRBJ2-1,CASSPTGGTTPYNEQFF,TGTGCCAGCAGTCCGACAGGGGGGACGACCCCCTACAATGAGCAGTTCTTC
-,-,TRBV9,TRBJ1-2,CASSEPGTARNTYGYTF,TGTGCCAGCAGCGAACCTGGGACGGCACGAAACACTTATGGCTACACCTTC
-,few,TRBV7-2,TRBJ2-4,CASSLARLVNIQYF,TGTGCCAGCAGCTTAGCCAGACTCGTTAACATTCAGTACTTC
TRBD2,-,TRBV15,TRBJ2-1,CATKTDGTSGSVSYNEQFF,TGTGCCACCAAGACAGACGGGACTAGCGGGAGTGTATCCTACAATGAGCAGTTCTTC
-,-,TRBV2,TRBJ2-3,CASNQGPDTQYF,TGTGCCAGCAACCAGGGTCCAGATACGCAGTATTTT
-,-,TRBV7-9,TRBJ1-5,CASSLVTGGSNQPQHF,TGTGCCAGCAGCTTAGTCACGGGGGGCAGCAATCAGCCCCAGCATTTT
-,-,TRBV11-3,TRBJ2-5,CASSLGRDPYQETQYF,TGTGCCAGCAGCTTGGGCCGGGACCCCTACCAAGAGACCCAGTACTTC
TRBD2,-,TRBV6-1,TRBJ2-5,CASNPSLAEETQYF,TGTGCCAGCAATCCTAGTCTAGCGGAAGAGACCCAGTACTTC
-,-,TRBV27,TRBJ2-2,CASSLRDPRTLDGELFF,TGTGCCAGCAGTTTGCGGGACCCTAGAACATTAGATGGGGAGCTGTTTTTT
-,-,TRBV30,TRBJ1-2,CAWSSRTYGYTF,TGTGCCTGGAGTTCGAGGACATATGGCTACACCTTC
TRBD1,-,TRBV5-1,TRBJ1-6,CASSSGQAESPLHF,TGCGCCAGCAGCTCGGGACAGGCGGAGTCACCCCTCCACTTT
-,few,TRBV7-2,TRBJ2-7,CASSLILAEQYF,TGTGCCAGCAGCTTAATCCTAGCCGAGCAGTACTTC
-,-,TRBV19,TRBJ2-7,CASNDGSYEQYF,TGTGCCAGTAACGACGGTTCCTACGAGCAGTACTTC
TRBD1,few,TRBV7-8,TRBJ1-6,CASSGPGQNNSPLHF,TGTGCCAGCAGCGGACCGGGACAGAATAATTCACCCCTCCACTTT
-,few,TRBV7-6,TRBJ1-1,CASSLAGGVSYSEAFF,TGTGCCAGCAGCTTAGCCGGAGGGGTTAGTTATTCTGAAGCTTTCTTT
-,many,TRBV27,TRBJ2-7,CASSRTGSYEQYF,TGTGCCAGCAGTCGAACAGGGAGCTACGAGCAGTACTTC
-,-,TRBV7-2,TRBJ2-7,CASSSKTESYEQYF,TGTGCCAGCAGCTCAAAGACCGAGTCCTACGAGCAGTACTTC
-,few,TRBV27,TRBJ1-6,CASKDSFNSPLHF,TGTGCCAGCAAGGACAGTTTTAATTCACCCCTCCACTTT
-,few,TRBV21-1,TRBJ2-2,CASSDRGEELFF,TGTGCCAGCAGCGACCGGGGTGAAGAGCTGTTTTTT
-,-,TRBV7-2,TRBJ2-3,CASSPPWDTQYF,TGTGCCAGCAGCCCCCCATGGGATACGCAGTATTTT
-,-,TRBV19,TRBJ1-1,CASSIVAGNTEAFF,TGTGCCAGTAGTATAGTAGCGGGGAACACTGAAGCTTTCTTT
TRBD1,few,TRBV19,TRBJ1-6,CASTYRGTGGRLTPLHF,TGTGCCAGTACCTACAGGGGTACCGGAGGACGGTTAACCCCCCTCCACTTT
-,many,TRBV10-3,TRBJ2-6,CATLFGAASGANVLTF,TGTGCCACCCTCTTTGGGGCCGCATCTGGGGCCAACGTCCTGACTTTC
-,-,TRBV6-2/TRBV6-3,TRBJ2-1,CASSYSKGATNYNEQFF,TGTGCCAGCAGTTACTCGAAAGGGGCTACGAATTACAATGAGCAGTTCTTC
-,-,TRBV29-1,TRBJ2-5,CSVDGVGRPETQYF,TGCAGCGTTGATGGGGTTGGTCGGCCGGAGACCCAGTACTTC
TRBD2,-,TRBV11-1,TRBJ2-5,CASSPGTSGTPRGETQYF,TGTGCCAGCAGCCCCGGGACTAGCGGGACCCCAAGGGGAGAGACCCAGTACTTC
-,few,TRBV6-5,TRBJ2-2,CASSYRRSNTGELFF,TGTGCCAGCAGTTACCGGCGATCGAACACCGGGGAGCTGTTTTTT
-,many,TRBV29-1,TRBJ2-3,CSVLASTDTQYF,TGCAGCGTCCTAGCCTCCACAGATACGCAGTATTTT
-,many,TRBV7-2,TRBJ2-7,CASSPRPSYEQYF,TGTGCCAGCAGCCCAAGACCATCCTACGAGCAGTACTTC
TRBD2,few,TRBV12-3/TRBV12-4,TRBJ2-2,CASSHRAGGNTGELFF,TGTGCCAGCAGCCATCGAGCGGGAGGGAACACCGGGGAGCTGTTTTTT